The 27 T cell receptor beta chains reported below all come from one sample, sequenced in a study of blood T cell repertoires in COVID-19. Assay used: immunoSEQ multiplex PCR; TCRdb lists only in-frame clones, some missing. The table includes roughly 220,000 clones, 84% detected once. Sequencing was carried out using peripheral blood. The receptor set was obtained from a man aged 30 to 39 with active or convalescent COVID-19.

In this sample, this clone turned up many times. V usage is TRBV30 and J usage is TRBJ2-7; 7 bases match TRBD1. V lost 0 bases to trimming and J lost 1 base; unmatched junction nucleotides: 6. Germline CDR1 GTSNPN, CDR2 SVGIG (reference sequence). This CDR3 is 15 amino acids long. CDR3: CAWSVPNRGSYEQYF. In nucleotides, the CDR3 is TGTGCCTGGAGTGTACCGAACAGGGGTTCCTACGAGCAGTACTTC.

The chain links TRBV20-1 to TRBJ2-3; 8 bases agree with TRBD2. With V trimmed by 3 bases and J by 5 bases, 10 bases remained unmatched. Germline lookup yields CDR1 DFQATT and CDR2 SNEGSKA (reference sequence). This CDR3 comprises 15 residues. The CDR3: CSASRREAERDTQYF. In nucleotides, the CDR3 is TGCAGTGCTAGTCGGCGGGAGGCCGAGAGAGATACGCAGTATTTT.

This clone was counted once. The chain couples TRBV19 to TRBJ2-3, with 7 positions matching TRBD1. Unmatched junction bases numbered 5, after V lost 7 bases and J lost 4 bases. The CDR3 is 13 residues long. The germline V gene encodes CDR1 LNHDA and CDR2 SQIVND (reference sequence). DNA for the CDR3: TGTGCCAGTACTCGACAGGGCGCAGATACGCAGTATTTT. Its protein product is CASTRQGADTQYF. The whole variable domain, filled in from reference TRBV19 and TRBJ2-3, reads DGGITQSPKYLFRKEGQNVTLSCEQNLNHDAMYWYRQDPGQGLRLIYYSQIVNDFQKGDIAEGYSVSREKKESFPLTVTSAQKNPTAFYLCASTRQGADTQYFGPGTRLTVL.

The V call is TRBV11-2, the J call TRBJ1-3; D gene unclear. Germline loops: CDR1 SGHAT, CDR2 FQNNGV. V was pared by 5 bases and J by 0 bases, with 17 bases between. This CDR3 spans 17 amino acids. Here the CDR3 reads CASSPHRPQASGNTIYF. The CDR3 DNA is TGTGCCAGCAGCCCCCACCGTCCCCAGGCCTCTGGAAACACCATATATTTT.

This chain connects TRBV6-2 or TRBV6-3 to TRBJ2-7; D is unclear. This CDR3 contains 14 residues. Germline loops: CDR1 MNHEY, CDR2 SVGEGT. V shed 2 bases and J shed 6 bases, with 14 bases lying between them. The CDR3 region has the DNA TGTGCCAGCAGTTACGGTGTTCGGCGCGGCGAGCAGTACTTC. Residues: CASSYGVRRGEQYF.

This sequence joins TRBV7-2 and TRBJ1-2; D is ambiguous. V was pared by 5 bases and J by 5 bases, with 9 bases between. The CDR3 loop spans 12 amino acids. CDR1 SGHTA and CDR2 FQGNSA come from the germline V gene. CDR3 coding DNA: TGTGCCAGCAGCCCCCGCAGTTATGGCTACACCTTC. Protein sequence: CASSPRSYGYTF. Looking up the rest from reference TRBV7-2 and TRBJ1-2 gives the full variable domain: GAGVSQSPSNKVTEKGKDVELRCDPISGHTALYWYRQSLGQGLEFLIYFQGNSAPDKSGLPSDRFSAERTGGSVSTLTIQRTQQEDSAVYLCASSPRSYGYTFGSGTRLTVV.

The gene calls are TRBV18 and TRBJ2-3, with 10 bases fitting TRBD1. CDR3 length: 17 amino acids. Germline V CDR1 and CDR2: KGHSH, LQKENI. Losses at the gene ends were 3 bases for V and 4 bases for J; bases not matched to a gene: 10. CDR3 coding DNA: TGTGCCAGCTCACCCGATGTTGGGACAGGGGACGCAGATACGCAGTATTTT. This translates into CASSPDVGTGDADTQYF. Full variable domain (missing parts from reference TRBV18 and TRBJ2-3): NAGVMQNPRHLVRRRGQEARLRCSPMKGHSHVYWYRQLPEEGLKFMVYLQKENIIDESGMPKERFSAEFPKEGPSILRIQQVVRGDSAAYFCASSPDVGTGDADTQYFGPGTRLTVL.

The V and J genes are TRBV5-4 and TRBJ1-1, with TRBD1 identical over 7 bases. CDR3 size: 12 residues. V was clipped by 4 bases and J by 7 bases; unmatched bases: 4. Germline lookup yields CDR1 SGHNT and CDR2 YYREEE (reference sequence). CDR3 bases: TGTGCCAGCAGCGCGGACAGGATTGAAGCTTTCTTT. Translated: CASSADRIEAFF.

V usage is TRBV15 and J usage is TRBJ2-3; D might be TRBD1 (6 bases). The germline gives CDR1 LNHNV, CDR2 YYDKDF (reference sequence). The CDR3 has 17 residues. V was clipped by 0 bases and J by 0 bases, with 13 bases between them. The CDR3 coding sequence is TGTGCCACCAGCAGAGAATTGGCCGGGACAAGCACAGATACGCAGTATTTT. This gives the protein CATSRELAGTSTDTQYF. The full variable domain, rest sourced from reference TRBV15 and TRBJ2-3, is DAMVIQNPRYQVTQFGKPVTLSCSQTLNHNVMYWYQQKSSQAPKLLFHYYDKDFNNEADTPDNFQSRRPNTSFCFLDIRSPGLGDTAMYLCATSRELAGTSTDTQYFGPGTRLTVL.

This chain connects TRBV19 to TRBJ2-5; 9 nucleotides align to TRBD2. With V trimmed by 6 bases and J by 2 bases, 4 bases remained unmatched. The CDR3 loop spans 14 amino acids. Germline assignment: CDR1 LNHDA and CDR2 SQIVND (reference sequence). CDR3 sequence: CASRASGVQETQYF. As DNA, the CDR3 is TGTGCCAGTAGGGCTAGCGGGGTACAAGAGACCCAGTACTTC. The variable domain in full, completed from reference TRBV19 and TRBJ2-5, reads DGGITQSPKYLFRKEGQNVTLSCEQNLNHDAMYWYRQDPGQGLRLIYYSQIVNDFQKGDIAEGYSVSREKKESFPLTVTSAQKNPTAFYLCASRASGVQETQYFGPGTRLLVL.

The chain links TRBV9 to TRBJ2-7, with 14 positions matching TRBD2. Looked up from germline, CDR1 is SGDLS and CDR2 is YYNGEE. After removal of 4 bases from V and 6 bases from J, the junction contained 9 bases not matched to a gene. The CDR3 has 16 residues. CDR3 DNA sequence: TGTGCCAGCAGCCCCTCGGGACTAGCGGGAGTGGGCGAGCAGTACTTC. It codes for CASSPSGLAGVGEQYF.

The chain employs TRBV5-1 and TRBJ2-3; D is perhaps TRBD2 (5 bases). Looked up from germline, CDR1 is SGHRS and CDR2 is YFSETQ. This CDR3 comprises 14 residues. Trimming took 1 base from V and 11 from J, leaving 17 bases between them. CDR3 sequence reads: CASSLMSWAGGQYF. In DNA form, the CDR3 reads TGCGCCAGCAGCTTGATGTCGTGGGCGGGTGGGCAGTATTTT.

V is TRBV7-2 and J is TRBJ2-7; D might be TRBD1 (5 bases). Deletions cut 2 bases from V and 0 bases from J, with 8 bases between. The CDR3 covers 14 residues. Germline lookup yields CDR1 SGHTA and CDR2 FQGNSA. CDR3 nucleotides: TGTGCCAGCAGCTTACAGGGTTACTCCTACGAGCAGTACTTC. Amino acids: CASSLQGYSYEQYF. The full variable domain, in which reference TRBV7-2 and TRBJ2-7 provide the parts outside the CDR3, is GAGVSQSPSNKVTEKGKDVELRCDPISGHTALYWYRQSLGQGLEFLIYFQGNSAPDKSGLPSDRFSAERTGGSVSTLTIQRTQQEDSAVYLCASSLQGYSYEQYFGPGTRLTVT.

This chain joins TRBV6-6 and TRBJ2-1; no reliable D call. V lost 6 bases, J lost 8 bases, and 11 bases lay in between. This CDR3 is 12 amino acids long. Germline-derived CDR1 and CDR2 are MNHNY and SVGAGI (reference sequence). The chain's CDR3 is CASSGFRYEQFF. DNA for the CDR3: TGTGCCAGCAGCGGGTTTCGGTATGAGCAGTTCTTC.

CDR3 region: CASSLEGSPNNEQFF. Written as DNA, the CDR3 is TGTGCCAGCAGCTTAGAGGGGTCCCCGAACAATGAGCAGTTCTTC. The rearrangement joins TRBV13 to TRBJ2-1, with TRBD1 as a possible D gene (5 bases). V was pared by 1 base and J by 5 bases, with 12 bases between. The length of the CDR3 is 15 residues. Germline values: CDR1 PRHDT, CDR2 FYEKMQ (reference sequence).

This clone was observed a single time. The V call is TRBV7-3, the J call TRBJ2-3, with TRBD2 identical over 7 bases. The CDR3 loop spans 15 amino acids. The germline V gene encodes CDR1 SGHTA and CDR2 FQGTGA. Losses at the gene ends were 4 bases for V and 0 bases for J; bases not matched to a gene: 4. The CDR3 bases are TGTGCCAGCAGCTCTAATAGCGGGAGCACAGATACGCAGTATTTT. Its translation is CASSSNSGSTDTQYF.

V usage is TRBV4-2 and J usage is TRBJ2-1, with D possibly TRBD2 on 6 matching bases. Germline CDR1 is LGHNA and CDR2 is YNFKEQ. The CDR3 loop spans 16 amino acids. The ends were cut back, 3 bases at V and 5 bases at J, with 17 bases in the middle. CDR3 nucleotide sequence: TGTGCCAGCAGCCAGGCGCGGGGTGAACCTCACAATGAGCAGTTCTTC. Encoded protein: CASSQARGEPHNEQFF.

The V and J genes are TRBV30 and TRBJ2-2; D is ambiguous. The V end was cut by 8 bases, the J end by 7 bases, with 11 bases between. Germline V gene data show CDR1 as GTSNPN and CDR2 as SVGIG (reference sequence). The CDR3 is 11 amino acids. The CDR3 nucleotides are TGTGCCCACCCCGCAGGCGGGGAGCTGTTTTTT. Residues: CAHPAGGELFF.

The J gene is TRBJ1-1, the V gene TRBV2; D unresolved. There are 13 residues in the CDR3. The germline V and J ends were trimmed by 7 bases and 0 bases, with 9 bases remaining between them. CDR1 and CDR2 (germline): SNHLY, FYNNEI. The CDR3: CASIYSLNTEAFF. The CDR3 nucleotides are TGTGCCAGCATCTATTCTTTGAACACTGAAGCTTTCTTT.

J is TRBJ2-2 and V is TRBV7-9; no reliable D call. Germline V gene data show CDR1 as SEHNR and CDR2 as FQNEAQ (reference sequence). The ends were cut back, 6 bases at V and 1 base at J, with 12 bases in the middle. The CDR3 loop spans 15 amino acids. In DNA, the CDR3 is TGTGCCAGCAGGGGCGCCAAATGGAACACCGGGGAGCTGTTTTTT. Translating it yields CASRGAKWNTGELFF.

The sample holds a few counts of this clone. The chain joins TRBV5-6 to TRBJ2-3; 7 bases are shared with TRBD2. The CDR3 loop spans 17 amino acids. Germline V lookup: CDR1 SGHDT, CDR2 YYEEEE. J was trimmed by 2 bases and V by 2 bases; bases with no gene match: 11. DNA of the CDR3: TGTGCCAGCAGCTTCTTCGGGCGGGAGCCGGACACAGATACGCAGTATTTT. Its translation: CASSFFGREPDTDTQYF.

This clone occurred a few times. This sequence joins TRBV6-4 and TRBJ1-5; D remains ambiguous. The ends were cut back, 5 bases at V and 4 bases at J, with 12 bases in the middle. The CDR3 extends over 14 amino acids. Germline-derived CDR1 and CDR2 are MRHNA and SNTAGT. CDR3 protein: CASSPGGLNQPQHF. The DNA of the CDR3 is TGTGCCAGCAGTCCGGGCGGGTTAAATCAGCCCCAGCATTTT.

The CDR3 region has the DNA TGTGCCAGCACCCCTTCAGGCACAGATACGCAGTATTTT. Translated: CASTPSGTDTQYF. The chain links TRBV6-5 to TRBJ2-3; unclear D gene. Germline CDR1 and CDR2: MNHEY and SVGAGI. CDR3 length equals 13 residues. V was trimmed by 7 bases and J by 1 base, leaving 9 bases between them.

V and J are TRBV7-9 and TRBJ1-3; 8 positions match TRBD1. The CDR3 runs to 15 residues. Germline V gene sequence: CDR1 SEHNR, CDR2 FQNEAQ (reference sequence). Trimming removed 5 bases from V and 4 bases from J; junction bases left unmatched: 7. DNA of the CDR3: TGTGCCAGCAGCCCAGGGGGCGTGAGGGGAAACACCATATATTTT. Amino acid sequence: CASSPGGVRGNTIYF.

The CDR3 protein is CASGSNLPGTMNTEAFF. As DNA, the CDR3 is TGTGCTAGTGGTTCGAACCTCCCCGGGACAATGAACACTGAAGCTTTCTTT. The genes are TRBV12-5 and TRBJ1-1; D may be TRBD1 (6 bases). The CDR3 sequence is 17 residues long. Trimming cost V 4 bases and J 0 bases, with 18 bases left between them. CDR1 is LGHNT, CDR2 FRNRAP, per germline.

CDR3 nucleotide sequence: TGTGCCAGCAGCCAAGGGAGTGGAAACACCATATATTTT. This sequence encodes CASSQGSGNTIYF. This chain joins TRBV3-1 (or the pseudogene TRBV3-2) and TRBJ1-3; no definite D call. There are 13 residues in the CDR3. V was shortened by 1 base and J by 3 bases, with 4 bases between the two germline ends. Germline CDR1 reads LGHDT; CDR2 reads YNNKEL (reference sequence).

The V gene is TRBV28, the J gene TRBJ1-2; maybe TRBD1 (6 bases). The V end lost 2 bases, the J end lost 4 bases, and 14 bases lay between the germline ends. This CDR3 comprises 15 residues. CDR1 is MDHEN, CDR2 SYDVKM, per germline. DNA of the CDR3: TGTGCCAGCAGTTTACGGCGGGGGGCGGCCTATGGCTACACCTTC. Protein: CASSLRRGAAYGYTF.